The present T cell receptor beta chain was sequenced within a study of patients and donors after allogeneic stem cell transplantation (dated by TCRdb to the early 2020s). Concerning this clonotype: The antigen this receptor binds is unknown. Base qualities were left out, and no much larger clone turns up one base away.

The library was built by means of RT-PCR. The data were produced on a NextSeq 550. The public reads were run again by TCRdb, first through fastp at Q25 and then through MiXCR, and only productive beta chains were kept. Rows matching on CDR3 protein sequence are summarized as one entry with the most common DNA and genes. The sample table holds about a million distinct CDR3 sequences, of which approximately 19% were seen once. 5.5% to 6.5% of the sample is in the top ten clones. CDR1 and CDR2 are drawn from the germline V gene: ENHRY, SYGVKD. The CDR3 holds 15 amino acids from the cysteine to the phenylalanine. The CDR3 DNA has 45 bases and is translated from base 1. The trim is 1 base for V and 2 bases for J, with a gap of 10 bases between the germline ends.

This sequence was found in a human donor who was either an allogeneic HSCT recipient or a stem cell or donor lymphocyte infusion donor (not recorded which). It is not recorded whose cells these are; they may come from a transplant donor. The receptor chain draws on TRBV10-3 and TRBJ2-3; the D gene cannot be resolved reliably. The specimen was blood, either unsorted or a sorted T cell fraction (not recorded which). CDR3 reads: CAISELGPFTDTQYF. Read as DNA, the sequence is TGTGCCATCAGTGAGTTAGGACCTTTCACAGATACGCAGTATTTT.